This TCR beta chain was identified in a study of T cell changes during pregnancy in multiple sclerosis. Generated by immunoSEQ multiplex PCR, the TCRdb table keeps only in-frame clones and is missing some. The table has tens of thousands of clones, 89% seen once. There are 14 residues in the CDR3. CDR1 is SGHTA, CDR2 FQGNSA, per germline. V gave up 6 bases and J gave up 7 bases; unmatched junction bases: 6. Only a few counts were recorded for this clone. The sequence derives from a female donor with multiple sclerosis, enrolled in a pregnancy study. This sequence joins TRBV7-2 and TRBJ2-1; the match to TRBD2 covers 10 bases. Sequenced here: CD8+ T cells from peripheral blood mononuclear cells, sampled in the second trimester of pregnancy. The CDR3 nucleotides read TGTGCCAGCAGTTATAGCGGGAGGCGGAATGAGCAGTTCTTC. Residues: CASSYSGRRNEQFF.